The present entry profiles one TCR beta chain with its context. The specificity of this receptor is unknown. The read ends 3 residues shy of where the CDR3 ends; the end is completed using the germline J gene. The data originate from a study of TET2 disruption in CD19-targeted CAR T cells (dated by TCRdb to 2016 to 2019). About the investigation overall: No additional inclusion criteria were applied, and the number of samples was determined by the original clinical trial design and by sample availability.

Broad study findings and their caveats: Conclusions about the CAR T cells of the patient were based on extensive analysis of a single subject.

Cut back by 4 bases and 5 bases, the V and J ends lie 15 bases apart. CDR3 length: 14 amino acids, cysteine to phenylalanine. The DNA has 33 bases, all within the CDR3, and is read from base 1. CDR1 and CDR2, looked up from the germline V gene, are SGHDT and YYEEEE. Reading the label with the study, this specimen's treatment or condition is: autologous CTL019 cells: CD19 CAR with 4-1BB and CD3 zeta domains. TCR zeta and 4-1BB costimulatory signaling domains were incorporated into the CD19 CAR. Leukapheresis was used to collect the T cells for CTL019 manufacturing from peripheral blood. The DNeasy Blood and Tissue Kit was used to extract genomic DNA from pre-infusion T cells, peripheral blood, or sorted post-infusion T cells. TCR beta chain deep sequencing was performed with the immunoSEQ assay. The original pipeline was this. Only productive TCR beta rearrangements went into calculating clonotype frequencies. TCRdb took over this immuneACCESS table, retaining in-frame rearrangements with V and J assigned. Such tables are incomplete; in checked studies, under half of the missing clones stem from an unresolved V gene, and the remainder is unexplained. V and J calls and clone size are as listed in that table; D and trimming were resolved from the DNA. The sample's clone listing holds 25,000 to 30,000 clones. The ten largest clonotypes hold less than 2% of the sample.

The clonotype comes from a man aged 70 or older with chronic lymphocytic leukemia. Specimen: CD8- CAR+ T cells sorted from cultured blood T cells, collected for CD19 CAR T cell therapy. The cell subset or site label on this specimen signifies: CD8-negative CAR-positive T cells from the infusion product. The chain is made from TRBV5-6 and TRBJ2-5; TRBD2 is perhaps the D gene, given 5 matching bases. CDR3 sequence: CASSEGLGGETQYF. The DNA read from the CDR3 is TGTGCCAGCAGCGAGGGCCTCGGCGGGGAGACC. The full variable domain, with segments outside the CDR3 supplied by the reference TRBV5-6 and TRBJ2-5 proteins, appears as DAGVTQSPTHLIKTRGQQVTLRCSPKSGHDTVSWYQQALGQGPQFIFQYYEEEERQRGNFPDRFSGHQFPNYSSELNVNALLLGDSALYLCASSEGLGGETQYFGPGTRLLVL.